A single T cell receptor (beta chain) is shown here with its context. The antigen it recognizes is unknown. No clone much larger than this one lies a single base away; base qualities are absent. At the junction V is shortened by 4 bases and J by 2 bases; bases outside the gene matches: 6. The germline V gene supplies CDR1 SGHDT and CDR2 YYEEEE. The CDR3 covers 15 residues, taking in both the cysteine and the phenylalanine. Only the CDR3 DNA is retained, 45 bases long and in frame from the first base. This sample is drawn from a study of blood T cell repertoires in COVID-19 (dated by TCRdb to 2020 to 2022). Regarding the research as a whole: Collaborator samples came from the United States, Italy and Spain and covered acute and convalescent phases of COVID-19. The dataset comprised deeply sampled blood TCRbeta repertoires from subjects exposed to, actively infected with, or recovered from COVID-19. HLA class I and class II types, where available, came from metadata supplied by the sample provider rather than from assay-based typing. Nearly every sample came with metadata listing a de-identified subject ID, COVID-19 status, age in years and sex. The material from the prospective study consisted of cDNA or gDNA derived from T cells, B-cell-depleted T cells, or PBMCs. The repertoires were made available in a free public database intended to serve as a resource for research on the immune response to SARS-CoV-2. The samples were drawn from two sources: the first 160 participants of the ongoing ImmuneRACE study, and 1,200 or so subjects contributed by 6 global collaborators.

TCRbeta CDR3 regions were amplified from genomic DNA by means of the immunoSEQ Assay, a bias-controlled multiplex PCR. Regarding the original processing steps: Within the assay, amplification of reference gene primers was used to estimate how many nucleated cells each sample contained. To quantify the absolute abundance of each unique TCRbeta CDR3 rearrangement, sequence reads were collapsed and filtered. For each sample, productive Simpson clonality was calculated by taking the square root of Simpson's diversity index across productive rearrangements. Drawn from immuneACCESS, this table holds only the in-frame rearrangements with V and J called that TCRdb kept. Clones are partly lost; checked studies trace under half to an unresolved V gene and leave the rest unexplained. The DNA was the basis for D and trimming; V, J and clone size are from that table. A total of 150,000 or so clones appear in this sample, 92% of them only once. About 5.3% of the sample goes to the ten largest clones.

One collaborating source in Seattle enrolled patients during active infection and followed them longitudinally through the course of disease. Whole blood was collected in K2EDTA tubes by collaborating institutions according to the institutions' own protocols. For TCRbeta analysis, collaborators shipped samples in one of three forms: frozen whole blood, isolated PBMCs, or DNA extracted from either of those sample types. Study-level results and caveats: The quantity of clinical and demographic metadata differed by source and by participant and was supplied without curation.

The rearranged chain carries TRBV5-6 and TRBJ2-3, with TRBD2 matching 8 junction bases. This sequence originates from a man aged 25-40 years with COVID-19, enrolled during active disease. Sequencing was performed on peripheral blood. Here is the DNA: TGTGCCAGCAGCCGTAGCGGGACAACCACAGATACGCAGTATTTT. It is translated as CASSRSGTTTDTQYF.